This T cell receptor (beta chain) was captured in a study of CD8 T cells in ankylosing spondylitis. Whole-study findings and limits: For ankylosing spondylitis blood, a TCR beta motif of fewer than 10 highly homologous variants appeared characteristic.

TCRdb analysed the 5' RACE reads with MiXCR anew, one entry per CDR3 protein. The table lists about 420,000 distinct CDR3 sequences, about 20% of them singletons. Trimming stripped 1 base from V and 9 bases from J, with 13 bases between. This CDR3 has 14 amino acids. Germline assignment: CDR1 LNHNV and CDR2 YYDKDF (reference sequence). Remarks on this clonotype: Its antigen is currently unknown.

The chain has TRBV15 and TRBJ2-1; the D gene is possibly TRBD2 (6 bases). Sequences were obtained from blood, either unsorted or a sorted T cell fraction (not recorded which). The receptor's source is a male donor with ankylosing spondylitis. The CDR3 sequence is CATSRGVGGGEQFF. The CDR3 bases are TGTGCCACCAGCAGAGGGGTGGGAGGAGGTGAGCAGTTCTTC.